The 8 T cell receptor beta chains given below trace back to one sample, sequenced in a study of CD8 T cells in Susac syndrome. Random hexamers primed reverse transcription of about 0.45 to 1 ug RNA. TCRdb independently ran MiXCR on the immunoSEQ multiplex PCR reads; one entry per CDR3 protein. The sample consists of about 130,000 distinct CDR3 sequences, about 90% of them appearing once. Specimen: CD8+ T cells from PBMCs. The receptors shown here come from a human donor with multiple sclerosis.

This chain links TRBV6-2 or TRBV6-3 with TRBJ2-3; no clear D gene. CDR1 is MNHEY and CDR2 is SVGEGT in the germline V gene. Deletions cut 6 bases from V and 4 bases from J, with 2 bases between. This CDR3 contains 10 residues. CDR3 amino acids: CASRADTQYF. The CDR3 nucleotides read TGTGCCAGCAGGGCAGATACGCAGTATTTT.

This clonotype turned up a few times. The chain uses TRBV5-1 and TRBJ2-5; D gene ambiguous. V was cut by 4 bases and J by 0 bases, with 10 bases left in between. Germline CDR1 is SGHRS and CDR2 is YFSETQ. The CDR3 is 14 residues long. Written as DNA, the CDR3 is TGCGCCAGCAGCGAACACCCGGACCAAGAGACCCAGTACTTC. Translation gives CASSEHPDQETQYF.

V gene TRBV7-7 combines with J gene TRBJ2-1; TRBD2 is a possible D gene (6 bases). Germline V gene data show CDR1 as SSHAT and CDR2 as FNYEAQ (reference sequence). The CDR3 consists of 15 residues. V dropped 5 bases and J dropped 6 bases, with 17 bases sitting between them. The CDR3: CASSQSPRRANEQFF. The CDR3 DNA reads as TGTGCCAGCAGCCAGTCCCCTAGGAGGGCCAATGAGCAGTTCTTC.

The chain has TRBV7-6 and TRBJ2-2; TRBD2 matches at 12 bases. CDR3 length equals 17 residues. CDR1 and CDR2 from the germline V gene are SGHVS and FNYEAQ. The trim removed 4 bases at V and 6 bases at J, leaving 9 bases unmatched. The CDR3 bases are TGTGCCAGCAGCTCCTACCCCGGGACTAGCGGGTCCGGGGAGCTGTTTTTT. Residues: CASSSYPGTSGSGELFF.

CDR3 nucleotides: TGTGCCGGGAACAGTGGATCCTACGAGCAGTACTTC. Protein: CAGNSGSYEQYF. This chain joins TRBV6-1 and TRBJ2-7; D gene ambiguous. The CDR3 has 12 residues. V was trimmed by 11 bases and J by 1 base, leaving 12 bases between them. Germline CDR1 and CDR2: MNHNS and SASEGT.

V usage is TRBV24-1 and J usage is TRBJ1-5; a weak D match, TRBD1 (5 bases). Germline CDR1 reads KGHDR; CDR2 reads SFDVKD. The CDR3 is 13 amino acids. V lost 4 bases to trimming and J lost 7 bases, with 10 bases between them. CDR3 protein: CATSDLGQQPQHF. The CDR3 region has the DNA TGTGCCACCAGTGACCTGGGGCAACAGCCCCAGCATTTT.

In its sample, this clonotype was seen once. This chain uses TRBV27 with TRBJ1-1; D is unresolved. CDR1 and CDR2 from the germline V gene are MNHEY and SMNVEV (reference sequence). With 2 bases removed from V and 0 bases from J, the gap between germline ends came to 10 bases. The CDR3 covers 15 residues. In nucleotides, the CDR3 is TGTGCCAGCAGTTTAGGACCGGCTATGAACACTGAAGCTTTCTTT. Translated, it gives CASSLGPAMNTEAFF.

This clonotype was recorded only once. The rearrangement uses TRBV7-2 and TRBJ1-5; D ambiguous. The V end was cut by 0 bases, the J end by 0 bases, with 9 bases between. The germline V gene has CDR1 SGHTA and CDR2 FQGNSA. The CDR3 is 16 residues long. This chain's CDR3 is CASSLAGPYSNQPQHF. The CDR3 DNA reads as TGTGCCAGCAGCTTAGCAGGGCCGTATAGCAATCAGCCCCAGCATTTT.